This T cell receptor (beta chain) is from a study of T-cell reconstitution after alpha-beta-depleted transplantation in children. Preparation of the TCRbeta library was carried out with unique molecular identifiers. TCRdb itself ran the PCR reads through MiXCR, one entry per CDR3 protein. The profile shows around 480,000 distinct CDR3 sequences, 32% of them singletons. The ends were cut back, 7 bases at V and 7 bases at J, with 17 bases in the middle. CDR1 is SEHNR, CDR2 FQNEAQ, per germline (reference sequence). CDR3 length: 14 amino acids. The chain has TRBV7-9 and TRBJ2-1, with unresolved D. This clonotype was sampled from a human donor who donated a stem cell graft to a child with aplastic anemia. The sample here was PBMCs from the stem cell graft donor, taken from the stem cell graft. As DNA, the CDR3 is TGTGCCAGCACAAAGCGTCCTCTGGAGAATGAGCAGTTCTTC. This codes for CASTKRPLENEQFF.